This T cell receptor (beta chain) was identified during a study of naive and memory T cell subsets. Points from the study as a whole: A few larger clonotypes appeared in naive repertoires, especially CD8, possibly memory cells re-expressing CD45RA. Each distinct alpha or beta sequence counts as one clonotype. Naive and memory subsets had different power law exponents for TCR abundance.

Details on this clonotype: Antigen specificity is unknown.

CD4 T cells were positively selected, then CD8 T cells from the CD4-negative fraction. Cells stained for CD3, CD4, CD8, CD45RA and CD27 were sorted into four subsets. The V gene lost 2 bases and the J gene lost 6 bases, with 10 bases spanning the gap. From germline, CDR1 is MNHEY and CDR2 SVGEGT. This CDR3 has 13 amino acids. The beta constant-region primer was an equimolar mix of two oligonucleotides covering TRBC1 and TRBC2. Four rounds of PCR amplified the ligated cDNA using nested alpha and beta constant-region primers plus SP2. TCRdb recomputed calls from the UMI-ligation and nested PCR reads with MiXCR, one row per CDR3 protein. The sample consists of over 100,000 distinct CDR3 sequences, about 14% of them appearing once.

The V and J genes are TRBV6-2 or TRBV6-3 and TRBJ1-2; D is ambiguous. The sample comprised naive CD8+ T cells from blood. This sequence was found in a human donor in good health. The CDR3 DNA reads as TGTGCCAGCAGTTACAAGGGTTTCGATGGCTACACCTTC. This gives the protein CASSYKGFDGYTF.